One sample yielded the 24 T cell receptor beta chains listed below, sequenced in a study of blood T cell repertoires in COVID-19. Some clones are missing from TCRdb's copy, which holds only in-frame ones; the method was immunoSEQ multiplex PCR. The data hold about 340,000 clones, with over 70% observed a single time. The source material was peripheral blood. The receptors were gathered from a woman between 45 and 65 years old with COVID-19, enrolled during active disease.

This chain links TRBV30 with TRBJ2-1; D gene unclear. The germline CDR1 and CDR2 sequences are GTSNPN and SVGIG (reference sequence). The CDR3 has 11 residues. V was trimmed by 5 bases and J by 9 bases, leaving 11 bases between them. Written as DNA, the CDR3 is TGTGCCTGGGGCAGCGCAAGTGAGCAGTTCTTC. It encodes CAWGSASEQFF.

V is TRBV14 and J is TRBJ1-2; no reliable D call. Trimming removed 0 bases from V and 4 bases from J, with 9 bases in between. CDR1 and CDR2 from the germline V gene are SGHDN and FVKESK. The CDR3 contains 14 residues. The CDR3 loop is CASSQDAAPYGYTF. In DNA, the CDR3 is TGTGCCAGCAGCCAAGATGCGGCCCCCTATGGCTACACCTTC.

This rearrangement joins TRBV11-3 to TRBJ2-1; TRBD2 aligns across 11 bases. The CDR3 runs to 15 residues. The trim removed 6 bases at V and 4 bases at J, leaving 5 bases unmatched. Germline lookup yields CDR1 SGHNT and CDR2 YENEEA. Here the CDR3 reads CASRQGLAVYNEQFF. In DNA form, the CDR3 reads TGTGCCAGCAGACAGGGACTAGCGGTATACAATGAGCAGTTCTTC.

The CDR3 nucleotides are TGTGCCAGCAGCCCGCCGGACGAGCAGTACTTC. This codes for CASSPPDEQYF. V usage is TRBV21-1 and J usage is TRBJ2-7; the table's D call, TRBD2, has no DNA check behind it. TRBV21-1 is reported as a pseudogene. CDR3 length: 11 residues.

The gene calls are TRBV30 and TRBJ1-5; D might be TRBD1 (6 bases). The germline gives CDR1 GTSNPN, CDR2 SVGIG (reference sequence). The germline V and J ends were trimmed by 3 bases and 6 bases, with 12 bases remaining between them. The CDR3 runs 13 residues. The CDR3 here is CAWSISRGQPQHF. The CDR3 nucleotides read TGTGCCTGGAGCATTAGCAGGGGTCAGCCCCAGCATTTT.

The J gene is TRBJ1-2, the V gene TRBV9, with D perhaps TRBD1 (6 bases). The CDR3 is 13 amino acids. Between the trimmed V and J ends, which lost 3 bases and 8 bases, there was a span of 14 bases. CDR1 is SGDLS and CDR2 is YYNGEE in the germline V gene. DNA of the CDR3: TGTGCCAGCAGCGAACAGGGCTTTAGCGGCTACACCTTC. This sequence encodes CASSEQGFSGYTF.

The V gene is TRBV18, the J gene TRBJ2-5, with unresolved D. CDR1 and CDR2 (germline): KGHSH, LQKENI. This CDR3 contains 11 residues. V was clipped by 5 bases and J by 4 bases, with 5 bases between them. CDR3 sequence reads: CASSNIETQYF. For the CDR3, the DNA is TGTGCCAGCTCAAATATAGAGACCCAGTACTTC.

The chain joins TRBV2 to TRBJ2-7, with 7 bases that match TRBD1. The CDR3 is made up of 13 amino acids. Germline V gives CDR1 SNHLY, CDR2 FYNNEI. With 7 bases clipped from V and 1 base from J, the junction kept 4 bases outside the gene matches. CDR3 protein: CASKWDSSYEQYF. CDR3 sequence (DNA): TGTGCCAGCAAATGGGACAGTTCCTACGAGCAGTACTTC.

This clone has only one observation. The gene calls are TRBV6-4 and TRBJ1-2, with 9 nucleotides matching TRBD1. The CDR3 has 14 residues. V gave up 9 bases and J gave up 7 bases; unmatched junction bases: 12. The germline V gene has CDR1 MRHNA and CDR2 SNTAGT. In DNA form, the CDR3 reads TGTGCCAGGAACACTGACAGGGGGTGGGGTGGCTACACCTTC. This sequence encodes CARNTDRGWGGYTF.

This chain connects TRBV11-2 to TRBJ2-7, with a possible D match to TRBD1 (6 bases). The CDR3 sequence is 17 residues long. The germline V gene has CDR1 SGHAT and CDR2 FQNNGV. Trimming shortened V by 0 bases and J by 2 bases, and 17 bases separated the two germline ends. The CDR3 DNA follows: TGTGCCAGCAGCTTAGAGTCCGGACAGAACTTTCCCTACGAGCAGTACTTC. Translation gives CASSLESGQNFPYEQYF. Variable domain in full (rest from reference TRBV11-2 and TRBJ2-7): EAGVAQSPRYKIIEKRQSVAFWCNPISGHATLYWYQQILGQGPKLLIQFQNNGVVDDSQLPKDRFSAERLKGVDSTLKIQPAKLEDSAVYLCASSLESGQNFPYEQYFGPGTRLTVT.

The CDR3 DNA is TGTGCCAGCAGTTTATCGCCCCCCCGGAGCTCCTACAATGAGCAGTTCTTC. Its protein is CASSLSPPRSSYNEQFF. The V call is TRBV27, the J call TRBJ2-1; D gene uncertain. Trimming shortened V by 0 bases and J by 0 bases, and 12 bases separated the two germline ends. The CDR3 loop spans 17 amino acids. Germline loops: CDR1 MNHEY, CDR2 SMNVEV (reference sequence).

The rearrangement uses TRBV5-1 and TRBJ2-3, with a tentative D call TRBD2 (5 bases). Germline V gene sequence: CDR1 SGHRS, CDR2 YFSETQ. The germline V and J ends were trimmed by 6 bases and 0 bases, with 14 bases remaining between them. The CDR3 consists of 15 residues. As DNA, the CDR3 is TGCGCCAGCAACCCGAGAGGGTTTAGCACAGATACGCAGTATTTT. Protein product: CASNPRGFSTDTQYF.

Remarks on this clone: No DNA is shown, since the ends of the CDR3 on it are uncertain; the CDR3 is the one TCRdb lists. The chain employs TRBV7-8 and TRBJ2-7; the table names TRBD2, a call not compared with the DNA. The CDR3 numbers 13 amino acids, ends counted. Germline CDR1 and CDR2: SGHVS and FQNEAQ. CDR3 sequence: CASSLEPMSVQYF.

The rearrangement links TRBV11-3 to TRBJ2-5; the D gene is possibly TRBD2 (7 bases). Germline V lookup: CDR1 SGHNT, CDR2 YENEEA. CDR3 length: 15 amino acids. Trimming shortened V by 5 bases and J by 4 bases, and 17 bases separated the two germline ends. CDR3 coding DNA: TGTGCCAGCAGCCCTCAGACGGGGGGCAGAGAGACCCAGTACTTC. This sequence encodes CASSPQTGGRETQYF.

Written as DNA, the CDR3 is TGTGCCAGCGGCTCGGACAGAACTAACTATGGCTACACCTTC. This encodes CASGSDRTNYGYTF. This sequence joins TRBV6-5 and TRBJ1-2; D is possibly TRBD1 (6 bases). The CDR3 spans 14 residues. The V gene lost 8 bases and the J gene lost 0 bases, with 13 bases spanning the gap. Germline V gene lookup returns CDR1 MNHEY and CDR2 SVGAGI.

The chain has TRBV21-1 and TRBJ2-7; the tabulated D call, TRBD1, remains unverified against the DNA. TRBV21-1 is annotated as a pseudogene. The CDR3 extends over 17 amino acids. CDR3 residues: CASSGRQPGQGADEQYF. CDR3 nucleotide sequence: TGTGCCAGCAGCGGACGCCAGCCGGGACAGGGGGCGGACGAGCAGTACTTC.

The chain links TRBV25-1 to TRBJ2-7; TRBD1 matches at 7 bases. CDR1 and CDR2 (germline): MGHDK, SYGVNS. The V gene end was trimmed by 4 bases and the J gene end by 2 bases; junction bases not matched to a gene: 8. The CDR3 runs 15 residues. CDR3 coding DNA: TGTGCCAGCAGTGTACCTGGGACAGTAGCCTACGAGCAGTACTTC. Encoded protein: CASSVPGTVAYEQYF.

The chain couples TRBV29-1 to TRBJ1-1, with TRBD1 as a possible D gene (6 bases). CDR1 is SQVTM, CDR2 ANQGSEA, per germline. V lost 7 bases, J lost 4 bases, and 19 bases lay in between. This CDR3 contains 14 residues. In DNA form, the CDR3 reads TGCAGCGCCTCCGGCGGGGGCCGGGGCACTGAAGCTTTCTTT. As protein: CSASGGGRGTEAFF.

The chain is built from TRBV5-1 and TRBJ1-4; TRBD1 aligns across 11 bases. The V gene end was trimmed by 0 bases and the J gene end by 7 bases; junction bases not matched to a gene: 8. CDR1 and CDR2 from the germline V gene are SGHRS and YFSETQ. CDR3 length: 17 residues. In nucleotides, the CDR3 is TGCGCCAGCAGCTTGGCCCGACACGGGACAGGGGGTGAAAAACTGTTTTTT. It is translated as CASSLARHGTGGEKLFF. The entire variable domain, with the rest obtained from reference TRBV5-1 and TRBJ1-4, is as follows: KAGVTQTPRYLIKTRGQQVTLSCSPISGHRSVSWYQQTPGQGLQFLFEYFSETQRNKGNFPGRFSGRQFSNSRSEMNVSTLELGDSALYLCASSLARHGTGGEKLFFGSGTQLSVL.

The chain employs TRBV6-5 and TRBJ2-4, with D possibly TRBD1 on 6 matching bases. V was pared by 6 bases and J by 1 base, with 13 bases between. This CDR3 contains 15 residues. Per the germline V gene, CDR1 is MNHEY and CDR2 is SVGAGI. The CDR3 sequence: CASRAGDTAKNIQYF. The CDR3 DNA reads TGTGCCAGCAGGGCAGGGGATACGGCCAAAAACATTCAGTACTTC.

The chain uses TRBV21-1 and TRBJ1-1; the table names TRBD1, a call not compared with the DNA. TRBV21-1 is described as a pseudogene. The CDR3 consists of 14 residues. The CDR3 nucleotides read TGTGCCAGCAGCCGGAGACAGGGGGGGACTGAAGCTTTCTTT. Translation gives CASSRRQGGTEAFF.

The V call is TRBV15, the J call TRBJ1-5, with D tentatively TRBD1 (6 bases). CDR3 length equals 15 residues. Germline lookup yields CDR1 LNHNV and CDR2 YYDKDF (reference sequence). The V end lost 1 base, the J end lost 6 bases, and 13 bases lay between the germline ends. CDR3 protein: CATSRATGFGQPQHF. The CDR3 nucleotides read TGTGCCACCAGCAGAGCTACAGGGTTCGGTCAGCCCCAGCATTTT.

V is TRBV24-1 and J is TRBJ1-2; tentative D call: TRBD1 (5 bases). Germline V CDR1 and CDR2: KGHDR, SFDVKD. Trimming removed 4 bases from V and 0 bases from J, with 11 bases in between. The CDR3 runs to 15 residues. The CDR3 loop is CATSDPLTANYGYTF. The CDR3 coding sequence is TGTGCCACCAGTGACCCACTGACAGCTAACTATGGCTACACCTTC.

V and J are TRBV4-3 and TRBJ1-3; D not certain. V was shortened by 2 bases and J by 3 bases, with 8 bases between the two germline ends. This CDR3 has 14 residues. The germline V gene encodes CDR1 LGHNA and CDR2 YSLEER. The CDR3 sequence is CASSQNQLGNTIYF. The CDR3 region has the DNA TGCGCCAGCAGCCAAAACCAACTTGGAAACACCATATATTTT.